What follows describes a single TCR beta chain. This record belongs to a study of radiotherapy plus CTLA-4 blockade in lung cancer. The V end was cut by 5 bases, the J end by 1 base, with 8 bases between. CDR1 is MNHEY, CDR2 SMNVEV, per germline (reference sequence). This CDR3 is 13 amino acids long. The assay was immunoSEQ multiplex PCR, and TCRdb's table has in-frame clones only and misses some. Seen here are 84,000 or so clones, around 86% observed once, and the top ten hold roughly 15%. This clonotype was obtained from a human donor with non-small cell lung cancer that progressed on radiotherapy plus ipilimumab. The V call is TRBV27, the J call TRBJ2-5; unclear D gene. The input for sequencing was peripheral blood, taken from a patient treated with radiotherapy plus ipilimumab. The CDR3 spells CASSPRVQETQYF. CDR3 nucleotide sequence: TGTGCCAGCAGTCCTAGGGTCCAAGAGACCCAGTACTTC.